This T cell receptor (beta chain) derives from a study of molecular identifiers for immune sequencing clone quantification. The CDR3 is 14 amino acids. Germline lookup yields CDR1 MNHEY and CDR2 SVGAGI. Investigators produced naive CD8 libraries from around 20,000 to 1,000,000 sorted cells, drawing on 10%, 30% or 50% RNA. Findings and caveats of the study: Effector cells kept over 98% of their molecules in clones above 20 RNA copies, while naive cells kept under 1% there.

Bulk libraries came from a prior protocol with listed TCR primers. TCRdb processed the PCR reads anew with MiXCR; each CDR3 protein has one entry. This sample has 460,000 or so distinct CDR3 sequences, with roughly 23% found just once. Comment on this clonotype: The antigen remains unidentified. This may arise from a read error, as a much more abundant clone is one base away.

What was sequenced was naive CD8+ T cells from blood, with Jurkat cell RNA spiked in. Stated subset: FACS-sorted CD8+CD4-CCR7+CD45RA+ naive T cells. This sequence joins TRBV6-5 and TRBJ1-5; D not certain. The source of this sequence is a human donor in good health. Some libraries in this study had Jurkat cell RNA spiked in. CDR3 residues: CASSFWGSNHPQHF. The DNA of the CDR3 is TGTGCCAGCAGTTTCTGGGGAAGCAATCATCCCCAGCATTTT.